The clone carrying this T cell receptor (beta chain) was seen more than once but under ten times. Its antigen is unidentified. This sample was taken from a study of cytomegalovirus exposure and HLA in healthy donors. In the study overall: Among several hundred genotyped donors, around 81% fell in the Caucasian-associated ancestry cluster. General study results and limits: The study found most TCR sequences rare, yet found some public TCRs in many donors.

Germline loops: CDR1 SQVTM, CDR2 ANQGSEA. J gave up 0 bases and V 6 bases, and 15 bases lay outside the gene matches. This CDR3 is 18 amino acids long. The study ran its PCR with 60 Vbeta and 13 Jbeta primers. Method: immunoSEQ multiplex PCR; TCRdb's copy keeps in-frame clones and lacks some. The sample includes approximately 80,000 clones, 74% seen only once; the top ten take 20% to 25%. This chain connects TRBV29-1 to TRBJ1-5; 9 bases match TRBD1. The sequence came from a man aged 25-45 years in good health and CMV-seropositive. The sequencing sample was made of PBMCs. The CDR3 DNA reads TGCAGCGTGCAAATAAAAGGGACAGGGAGTAGTAGCAATCAGCCCCAGCATTTT. Its protein is CSVQIKGTGSSSNQPQHF. Based on the CDR3 plus reference TRBV29-1 and TRBJ1-5, the full variable domain is SAVISQKPSRDICQRGTSLTIQCQVDSQVTMMFWYRQQPGQSLTLIATANQGSEATYESGFVIDKFPISRPNLTFSTLTVSNMSPEDSSIYLCSVQIKGTGSSSNQPQHFGDGTRLSIL.